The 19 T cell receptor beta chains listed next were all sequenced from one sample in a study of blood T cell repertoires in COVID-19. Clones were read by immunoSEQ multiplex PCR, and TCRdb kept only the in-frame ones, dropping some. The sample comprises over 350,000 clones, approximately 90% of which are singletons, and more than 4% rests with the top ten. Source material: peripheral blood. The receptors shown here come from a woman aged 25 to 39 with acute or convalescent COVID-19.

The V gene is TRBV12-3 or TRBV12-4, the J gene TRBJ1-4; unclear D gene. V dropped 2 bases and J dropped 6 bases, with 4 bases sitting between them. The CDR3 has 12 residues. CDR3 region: CASSLPDEKLFF. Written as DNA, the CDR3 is TGTGCCAGCAGTTTACCCGATGAAAAACTGTTTTTT.

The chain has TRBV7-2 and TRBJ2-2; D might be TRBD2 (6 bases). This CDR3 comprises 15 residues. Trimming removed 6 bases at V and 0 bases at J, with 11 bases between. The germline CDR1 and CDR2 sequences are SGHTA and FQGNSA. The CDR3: CASRGLATNTGELFF. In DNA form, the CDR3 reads TGTGCCAGCAGGGGACTGGCTACGAACACCGGGGAGCTGTTTTTT.

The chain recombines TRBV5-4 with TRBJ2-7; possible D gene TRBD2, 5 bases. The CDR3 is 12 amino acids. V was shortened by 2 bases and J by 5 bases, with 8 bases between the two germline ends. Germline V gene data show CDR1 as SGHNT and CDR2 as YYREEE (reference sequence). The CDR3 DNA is TGTGCCAGCAGCTTCGGGGTGCACGAGCAGTACTTC. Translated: CASSFGVHEQYF.

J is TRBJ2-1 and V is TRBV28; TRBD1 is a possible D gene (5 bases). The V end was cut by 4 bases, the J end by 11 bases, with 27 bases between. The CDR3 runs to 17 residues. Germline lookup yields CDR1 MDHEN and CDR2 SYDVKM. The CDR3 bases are TGTGCCAGCAGTTACCCAGGGCAGGGAATTCGGACGGTTCAGCAGTTCTTC. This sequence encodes CASSYPGQGIRTVQQFF.

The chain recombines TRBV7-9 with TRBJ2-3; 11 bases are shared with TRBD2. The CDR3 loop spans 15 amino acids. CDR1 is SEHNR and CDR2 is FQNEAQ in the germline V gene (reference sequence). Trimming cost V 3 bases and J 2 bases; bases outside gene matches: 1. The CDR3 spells CASSLGLADTDTQYF. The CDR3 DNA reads TGTGCCAGCAGCTTGGGACTAGCGGACACAGATACGCAGTATTTT.

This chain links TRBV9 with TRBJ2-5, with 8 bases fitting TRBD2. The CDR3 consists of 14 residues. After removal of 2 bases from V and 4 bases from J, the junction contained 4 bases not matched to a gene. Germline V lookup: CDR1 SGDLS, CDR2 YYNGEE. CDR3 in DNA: TGTGCCAGCAGCGTCGGGGGGGCGTCAGAGACCCAGTACTTC. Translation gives CASSVGGASETQYF.

This chain's CDR3 is CASSQPGLAGGETQYF. The CDR3 region has the DNA TGTGCCAGCAGCCAACCGGGACTAGCGGGGGGAGAGACCCAGTACTTC. The chain joins TRBV3-1 (or the pseudogene TRBV3-2) to TRBJ2-5, with 15 bases fitting TRBD2. Trimming took 2 bases from V and 4 from J; bases not matched to a gene: 2. The germline V gene encodes CDR1 LGHDT and CDR2 YNNKEL (reference sequence). The CDR3 is made up of 16 amino acids.

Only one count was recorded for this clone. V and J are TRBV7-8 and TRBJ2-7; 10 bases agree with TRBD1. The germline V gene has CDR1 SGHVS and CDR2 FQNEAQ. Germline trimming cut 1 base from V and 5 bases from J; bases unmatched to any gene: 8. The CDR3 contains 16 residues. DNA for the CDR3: TGTGCCAGCAGCTTAGAATTTGTGACAGGGGGCCACGAGCAGTACTTC. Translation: CASSLEFVTGGHEQYF.

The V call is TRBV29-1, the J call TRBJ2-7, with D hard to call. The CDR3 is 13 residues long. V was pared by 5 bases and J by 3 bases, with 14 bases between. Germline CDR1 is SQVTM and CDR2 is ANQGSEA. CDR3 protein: CSVTPGSVYEQYF. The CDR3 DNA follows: TGCAGCGTTACACCCGGGTCCGTCTACGAGCAGTACTTC.

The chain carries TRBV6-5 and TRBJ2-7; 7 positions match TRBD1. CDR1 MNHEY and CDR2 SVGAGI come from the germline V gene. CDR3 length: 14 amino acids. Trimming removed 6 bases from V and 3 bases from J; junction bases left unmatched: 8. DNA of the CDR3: TGTGCCAGCAGGACCGGGGACAGCAACTACGAGCAGTACTTC. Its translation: CASRTGDSNYEQYF.

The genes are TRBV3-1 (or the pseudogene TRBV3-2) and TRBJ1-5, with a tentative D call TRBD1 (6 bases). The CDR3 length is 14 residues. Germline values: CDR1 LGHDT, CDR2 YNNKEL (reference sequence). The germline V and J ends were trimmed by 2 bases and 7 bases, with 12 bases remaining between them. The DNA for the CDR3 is TGTGCCAGCAGCCAAACAGGGATCAGGCAGCCCCAGCATTTT. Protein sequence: CASSQTGIRQPQHF.

Written as DNA, the CDR3 is TGCGCCAGCAGTCCAGACAGTTACAATGAGCAGTTCTTC. Translation gives CASSPDSYNEQFF. This chain links TRBV5-1 with TRBJ2-1; a weak D match, TRBD1 (5 bases). Germline V CDR1 and CDR2: SGHRS, YFSETQ. The CDR3 is 13 amino acids. Trimming cost V 5 bases and J 4 bases, with 10 bases left between them.

The CDR3 protein is CASSLMTGVDTEAFF. DNA for the CDR3: TGTGCCAGCTCACTAATGACAGGGGTGGACACTGAAGCTTTCTTT. This sequence joins TRBV18 and TRBJ1-1; TRBD1 aligns across 8 bases. The V segment lost 4 bases and the J segment 3 bases; nucleotides outside the gene matches: 7. CDR3 length: 15 residues. The germline V gene has CDR1 KGHSH and CDR2 LQKENI.

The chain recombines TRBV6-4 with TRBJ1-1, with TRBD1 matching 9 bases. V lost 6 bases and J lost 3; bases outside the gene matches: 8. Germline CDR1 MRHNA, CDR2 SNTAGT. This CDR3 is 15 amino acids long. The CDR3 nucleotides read TGTGCCAGCAGAGCACAGGGGGCCGGGGACACTGAAGCTTTCTTT. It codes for CASRAQGAGDTEAFF.

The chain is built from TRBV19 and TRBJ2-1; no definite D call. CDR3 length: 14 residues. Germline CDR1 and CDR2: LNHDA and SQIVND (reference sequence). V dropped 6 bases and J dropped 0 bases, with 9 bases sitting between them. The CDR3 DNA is TGTGCCAGTAGATTACAAAGCTCCTACAATGAGCAGTTCTTC. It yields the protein CASRLQSSYNEQFF.

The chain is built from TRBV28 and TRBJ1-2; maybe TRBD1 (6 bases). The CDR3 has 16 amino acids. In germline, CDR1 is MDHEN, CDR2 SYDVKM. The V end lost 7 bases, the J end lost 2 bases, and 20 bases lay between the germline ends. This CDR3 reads CASMGALLYLNYGYTF. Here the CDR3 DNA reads TGTGCCAGCATGGGGGCCCTTCTTTACCTAAACTATGGCTACACCTTC.

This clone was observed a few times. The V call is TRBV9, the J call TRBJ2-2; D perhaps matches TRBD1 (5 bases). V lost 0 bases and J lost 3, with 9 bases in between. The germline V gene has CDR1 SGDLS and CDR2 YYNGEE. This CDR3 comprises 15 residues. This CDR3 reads CASSVAWGYTGELFF. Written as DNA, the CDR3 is TGTGCCAGCAGCGTAGCCTGGGGCTACACCGGGGAGCTGTTTTTT.

The chain's CDR3 is CSVETGRTYEQYF. DNA of the CDR3: TGCAGCGTTGAGACAGGGAGGACCTACGAGCAGTACTTC. The chain couples TRBV29-1 to TRBJ2-7, with D possibly matching TRBD1 (7 bases). V gave up 3 bases and J gave up 2 bases, with 11 bases separating them. The germline V gene encodes CDR1 SQVTM and CDR2 ANQGSEA. CDR3 length: 13 amino acids.

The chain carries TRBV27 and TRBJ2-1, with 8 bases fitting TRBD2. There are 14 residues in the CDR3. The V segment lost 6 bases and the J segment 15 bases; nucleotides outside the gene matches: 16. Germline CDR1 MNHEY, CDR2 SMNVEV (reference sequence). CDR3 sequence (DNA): TGTGCCAGCAGAGTGAGAGCGGGGGCCAGTTCGTGGTTCTTC. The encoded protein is CASRVRAGASSWFF.